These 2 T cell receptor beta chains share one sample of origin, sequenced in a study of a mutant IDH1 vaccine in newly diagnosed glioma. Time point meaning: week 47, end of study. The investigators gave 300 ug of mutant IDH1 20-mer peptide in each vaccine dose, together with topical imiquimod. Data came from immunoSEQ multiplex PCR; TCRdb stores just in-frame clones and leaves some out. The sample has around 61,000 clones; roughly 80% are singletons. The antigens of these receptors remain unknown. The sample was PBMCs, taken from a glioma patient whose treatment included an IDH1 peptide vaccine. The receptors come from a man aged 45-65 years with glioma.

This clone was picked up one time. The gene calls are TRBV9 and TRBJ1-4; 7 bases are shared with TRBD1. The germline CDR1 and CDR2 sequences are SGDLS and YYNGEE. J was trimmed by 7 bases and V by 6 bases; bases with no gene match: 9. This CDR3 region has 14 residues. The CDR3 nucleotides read TGTGCCAGCAACAAGGGGGACAGTGCTGAAAAACTGTTTTTT. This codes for CASNKGDSAEKLFF.

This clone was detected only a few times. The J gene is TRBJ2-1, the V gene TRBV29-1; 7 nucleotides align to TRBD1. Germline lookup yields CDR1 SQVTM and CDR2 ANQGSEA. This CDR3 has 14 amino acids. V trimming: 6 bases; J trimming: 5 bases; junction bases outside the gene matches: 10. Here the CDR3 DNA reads TGCAGCGTGAGGGGGCCCCTTAGCCACAATGAGCAGTTCTTC. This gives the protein CSVRGPLSHNEQFF.